A single sample gave rise to the 13 T cell receptor delta chains below, sequenced in a study of γδ T cells in repeated Plasmodium falciparum infection. TCRdb made new clone calls on the multiplex PCR reads using CATT. The sample holds roughly 93,000 delta-chain clones, 0.85% to 1% seen once. Flow sorting of PBMC yielded separate Vgamma9/Vdelta2+ and Vdelta2-negative gammadelta T cell populations for bulk repertoire analysis. Material: gamma-delta T cells from blood. These receptors were obtained from a pool of human donors (malaria-infected and uninfected, not separated).

This clone was counted a few times. TCRdb's listed protein matches a much larger clone and diverges from this DNA's translation at residue 3, likely through a read error; the protein shown comes from the DNA. The chain employs TRDV2 and TRDJ1; 10 bases align to TRDD3. The J gene is not listed in TCRdb, so it was assigned here from a DNA match to germline. The CDR3 has 20 residues. The germline V gene encodes CDR1 GEAIGNYY and CDR2 EKD. CDR3 DNA sequence: TGTGCCCGTGACACCCTGGTGAGGGGTACTGGGGGATCCGACACCGATAAACTCATCTTT. It specifies CARDTLVRGTGGSDTDKLIF.

A few counts support this clone. A far larger clone is one base from this, pointing to a likely read error. The same CDR3 arises from other DNA sequences in this sample as well. The rearrangement uses TRDV1 and TRDJ2; D may correspond to TRDD2 or TRDD3 (5 bases each). The J gene, left out of TCRdb, was set here by checking the DNA against germline. Germline values: CDR1 TSWWSYY, CDR2 QGS. The CDR3 consists of 19 residues. For the CDR3, the DNA is TGTGCTCTAGGGGAACTCTACCTACCTGTGGACGTTTTGACAGCACAACTCTTCTTT. It is translated as CALGELYLPVDVLTAQLFF.

Worth noting for this clone: The protein held in TCRdb is that of a much larger clone and does not match this DNA's translation at residue 15, likely because of a read error; the protein shown is translated from the DNA. CDR3 loop: CALGPADGGLSDKLTF. CDR3 nucleotide sequence: TGTGCTCTCGGGCCGGCTGATGGGGGACTCTCCGATAAACTCACCTTT. The V gene reported is TRDV1; the J gene is uncalled; TRDD3, the table's D call, lacks a check against the DNA. The CDR3 has 16 residues. Germline values: CDR1 TSWWSYY, CDR2 QGS.

With respect to this clone: This likely came from a read error, as a far larger clone is one base away. This CDR3 is also generated by other DNA sequences in the sample. The J gene is TRDJ2, the V gene TRDV1, with D tentatively TRDD3 (5 bases). TCRdb supplies no J gene; here it was assigned by aligning the nucleotide sequence to germline. Per the germline V gene, CDR1 is TSWWSYY and CDR2 is QGS. This CDR3 is built from 19 residues. CDR3 amino acids: CALGEVAIATGVGAAQLFF. The CDR3 bases are TGTGCCCTTGGGGAAGTGGCTATCGCGACTGGCGTTGGGGCAGCACAACTCTTCTTT.

Points on this clone: This DNA's translation and the protein TCRdb lists, from a much larger clone, do not match at residue 12, likely due to a read error; the protein shown is translated from the DNA. The J gene has no call, while the V gene is TRDV2. The CDR3 is 14 amino acids. Looked up from germline, CDR1 is GEAIGNYY and CDR2 is EKD. The CDR3 here is CACDTRGPTDKPIF. CDR3 bases: TGTGCCTGTGACACCCGGGGCCCCACCGATAAACCCATCTTT.

This clone was detected a few times. The protein recorded in TCRdb matches a much larger clone and deviates from this DNA's translation at residue 7, suggesting a read error; the protein here is obtained by translating the DNA. CDR3 sequence: CACDTGRGIIQRYTDKLIF. CDR3 DNA: TGTGCCTGTGACACCGGCCGGGGGATAATACAGCGGTACACCGATAAACTCATCTTT. The rearrangement uses TRDV2 and TRDJ1, with TRDD3 identical over 8 bases. The J gene, missing from TCRdb, was assigned here through DNA to germline matching. Germline V gene sequence: CDR1 GEAIGNYY, CDR2 EKD. V trimming: 0 bases; J trimming: 0 bases; junction bases outside the gene matches: 14. This CDR3 comprises 19 residues.

Notes on this clone: The protein that TCRdb holds for this DNA derives from a much larger clone and differs from the translated DNA at residue 17, which likely indicates a read error; the protein shown here is translated from the DNA. The chain joins TRDV1 to TRDJ1; 8 nucleotides align to TRDD3. The J gene is absent in TCRdb and was assigned here via DNA matching to germline. CDR1 is TSWWSYY and CDR2 is QGS in the germline V gene. The CDR3 spans 20 residues. The CDR3 reads CALGPHPLGDTPLYTDRLIF. In nucleotides, the CDR3 is TGTGCTCTTGGCCCACATCCCCTCGGGGATACACCCCTGTACACCGATAGACTCATCTTT.

Remarks on this clone: TCRdb's protein for this DNA is that of a much larger clone and differs from the translation at residue 7, likely a read error; the protein shown is the DNA translation. The V call is TRDV2, the J call TRDJ1; 9 bases agree with TRDD3. The CDR3 length is 22 residues. Germline V gene sequence: CDR1 GEAIGNYY, CDR2 EKD. Unmatched junction bases numbered 22, after V lost 0 bases and J lost 0 bases. The CDR3, as DNA: TGTGCCTGTGACACCATCTCCCCTACAGGCTCTACTGGGGGACACAACACCGATAAACTCATCTTT. Protein: CACDTISPTGSTGGHNTDKLIF.

Worth noting for this clone: TCRdb attributes to this sequence the protein of a much larger clone, which differs from the DNA translation at residue 7; a read error is likely, and the protein displayed is translated from the DNA. The chain links TRDV1 to TRDJ1; 7 bases match TRDD2. No J segment appears in TCRdb, so it was assigned here by matching the sequence to germline. The CDR3 is made up of 22 amino acids. From germline, CDR1 is TSWWSYY and CDR2 QGS. Trimming at V came to 2 bases and at J to 5 bases, leaving 29 bases not matched to a gene. CDR3 nucleotides: TGTGCTCTTGGGGAAACCTATGATTCCGTTCCTACAGGTGGGGACCACGAGGATAAACTCATCTTT. This gives the protein CALGETYDSVPTGGDHEDKLIF.

Note on this clone: The protein that TCRdb holds for this DNA derives from a much larger clone and differs from the translated DNA at residue 5, which likely indicates a read error; the protein shown here is translated from the DNA. The chain is built from TRDV2 and TRDJ1; D might be TRDD3 (5 bases). TCRdb supplies no J gene; here it was assigned by aligning the nucleotide sequence to germline. The CDR3 has 14 amino acids. Per germline, CDR1 GEAIGNYY and CDR2 EKD. V lost 3 bases, J lost 1 base, and 11 bases lay in between. CDR3 sequence reads: CACDVGVSTDKLIF. DNA of the CDR3: TGTGCCTGTGACGTTGGGGTCAGCACCGATAAACTCATCTTT.

This clone was counted between two and nine times. Translating this DNA gives a protein that differs at residue 4 from the TCRdb one, which belongs to a much larger clone; a read error is likely, and the protein shown is this translation. The gene calls are TRDV2 and TRDJ3, with 7 nucleotides matching TRDD3. TCRdb does not report a J gene; here it was assigned by matching the DNA to germline references. The CDR3 has 18 amino acids. Germline V gene sequence: CDR1 GEAIGNYY, CDR2 EKD. J gave up 0 bases and V 5 bases, and 9 bases lay outside the gene matches. The CDR3 is CACGTLGISSWDTRQMFF. The DNA of the CDR3 is TGTGCCTGTGGCACGCTGGGGATAAGCTCCTGGGACACCCGACAGATGTTTTTC.

This clone came up a few times. This likely traces to a read error, being one base from a far larger clone. There is no J gene call, but TRDV1 is given as the V gene; the D call of TRDD3 is as the table states it, not checked on the DNA. Germline CDR1 reads TSWWSYY; CDR2 reads QGS. The CDR3 covers 21 residues. The CDR3 nucleotides read TGTGCTCTTGGAGTGTCAAGGCGGTACTGGGGGACTAAAAATTCCACCGATAAGCTCATCTTT. This encodes CALGVSRRYWGTKNSTDKLIF.

With respect to this clone: With a far larger clone one base away, a read error is the likely cause. The same CDR3 is also encoded by other DNA sequences in this sample. The V gene is TRDV2, the J gene TRDJ1; 13 bases are a match to TRDD3. The J gene is not listed in TCRdb, so it was assigned here from a DNA match to germline. CDR3 length: 29 amino acids. The germline V gene encodes CDR1 GEAIGNYY and CDR2 EKD. Trimming at V came to 0 bases and at J to 1 base, leaving 40 bases not matched to a gene. CDR3 nucleotides: TGTGCCTGTGACACCGTATCTAGTTCGCGGACCGTACTGGGGGATACGCCCCCCAAATCGCCCGAAATCACCGATAAACTCATCTTT. Protein product: CACDTVSSSRTVLGDTPPKSPEITDKLIF.